This passage covers 6 T cell receptor beta chains from one sample sequenced in a study of OX40 agonist ivuxolimab in advanced cancers. Libraries were built with the immunoSEQ multiplex PCR assay. TCRdb took over this immuneACCESS table, retaining in-frame rearrangements with V and J assigned. Such tables are incomplete; in checked studies, under half of the missing clones stem from an unresolved V gene, and the remainder is unexplained. This sample is represented by roughly 36,000 clones; around 74% of them were singletons. The ten largest make up around 12% of the sample. Sequences were derived from CD4+ or CD8+ T cells sorted from blood, sampled in a trial of the OX40 agonist ivuxolimab. The receptors derive from an adult with an advanced solid tumor such as melanoma, head and neck, liver or kidney cancer.

A single count supports this clone. This chain links TRBV6-4 with TRBJ2-1; D may be TRBD1 or TRBD2 (5 bases each). V lost 2 bases to trimming and J lost 9 bases, with 11 bases between them. CDR1 and CDR2 from the germline V gene are MRHNA and SNTAGT. The CDR3 is 13 residues long. CDR3 residues: CASSDDSGIEQFF. The CDR3 coding sequence is TGTGCCAGCAGTGACGACAGCGGTATTGAGCAGTTCTTC.

In the case of this clone: Its ends do not fully match the called genes, so a read error is possible. The rearrangement joins TRBV11-2 to TRBJ1-1, with D tentatively TRBD1 (6 bases). The CDR3 length is 15 residues. Germline lookup yields CDR1 SGHAT and CDR2 FQNNGV. In nucleotides, the CDR3 is TGTGCCAGCAGTTTAGGACAGACCATGAACACTGAAGCTTTCTTT. This gives the protein CASSLGQTMNTEAFF.

In its sample, this clone was seen a few times. The chain carries TRBV7-9 and TRBJ1-5, with D unclear. Germline V gene sequence: CDR1 SEHNR, CDR2 FQNEAQ (reference sequence). V dropped 4 bases and J dropped 1 base, with 17 bases sitting between them. The CDR3 is 17 residues long. The chain's CDR3 is CASSWVGGGRSNQPQHF. The CDR3 DNA reads TGTGCCAGCAGCTGGGTGGGTGGAGGGAGGAGCAATCAGCCCCAGCATTTT.

The V and J genes are TRBV25-1 and TRBJ1-2; D is undetermined. V gave up 3 bases and J gave up 2 bases, with 13 bases separating them. In germline, CDR1 is MGHDK, CDR2 SYGVNS. This CDR3 spans 15 amino acids. The CDR3 sequence: CASSDMLGRNYGYTF. In DNA form, the CDR3 reads TGTGCCAGCAGTGATATGTTGGGCCGAAACTATGGCTACACCTTC.

This clone was seen once. This chain joins TRBV29-1 and TRBJ2-1; possible D gene TRBD1, 6 bases. Trimming pared 7 bases from V and 0 bases from J, leaving 22 bases between. The CDR3 runs to 17 residues. Germline-derived CDR1 and CDR2 are SQVTM and ANQGSEA. The CDR3 DNA reads as TGCAGCGGGGACGGTAACAGGGCCTCCGGCTCCTACAATGAGCAGTTCTTC. Translation: CSGDGNRASGSYNEQFF.

The chain recombines TRBV14 with TRBJ1-1; 9 bases agree with TRBD1. After removal of 4 bases from V and 6 bases from J, the junction contained 12 bases not matched to a gene. CDR1 is SGHDN, CDR2 FVKESK, per germline. The CDR3 covers 16 residues. Here the CDR3 DNA reads TGTGCCAGCAGCCCTGGGACAGGGAGGGCGGTATCTGAAGCTTTCTTT. It encodes CASSPGTGRAVSEAFF.